Reported below is one T cell receptor (beta chain). What it binds is not known. The source of the sample is a study of T cell responses to AZD1222 COVID-19 vaccine. CDR3 length: 15 residues. V was pared by 6 bases and J by 6 bases, with 20 bases between. Germline V gene lookup returns CDR1 MDHEN and CDR2 SYDVKM. Study-level results: In all cases, repertoires were sampled only after the peak T cell response. Spike-specific TCR repertoires showed rising breadth and depth after two AZD1222 doses. Reportedly, nearly half of unique spike TCRs recognized epitopes outside B.1.351/B.1.1.7 mutations. Females made up more of the donors, who were largely white British, and clonal diversity may have come out too low.

Clones were sequenced by immunoSEQ multiplex PCR, and TCRdb holds only the in-frame ones, with some missing. The data show 150,000 to 160,000 clones, 90% to 95% seen once. This chain uses TRBV28 with TRBJ1-2; possibly TRBD1 for D (5 bases). The receptor was isolated from an adult who received the AZD1222 COVID-19 vaccine. The sequences come from peripheral blood, collected 28 days after the second AZD1222 dose. CDR3 sequence (DNA): TGTGCCAGCAGAGCTCCCGGGACGGCCGGTCATGGCTACACCTTC. Its translation is CASRAPGTAGHGYTF.